This T cell receptor (beta chain) was sequenced in a study of T cell responses to AZD1222 COVID-19 vaccine. The junction had 13 bases not matched to a gene; V was cut back by 0 bases and J by 5 bases. The CDR3 consists of 18 residues. Germline V gene lookup returns CDR1 SGHVS and CDR2 FQNEAQ. This clone was seen a handful of times. Assay used: immunoSEQ multiplex PCR; TCRdb lists only in-frame clones, some missing. The table has 140,000 or so clones, 85% to 90% seen once. The chain is built from TRBV7-8 and TRBJ2-5; 9 nucleotides align to TRBD2. The sequencing here drew on peripheral blood, taken on day 0 of AZD1222 vaccination. This receptor was obtained from an adult in good health. In DNA form, the CDR3 reads TGTGCCAGCAGCTTAGCGGCCCCTCTAGCGGGAAGGGGGGAGACCCAGTACTTC. Its translation: CASSLAAPLAGRGETQYF.